The present entry profiles one T cell receptor beta chain with its context. Its antigen is undetermined. This specimen belongs to a study of shared clonotypes between healthy human individuals. Whole-study results and caveats: Donor clonotype sharing was expected to depend on sequencing depth.

Sequencing used immunoSEQ multiplex PCR; TCRdb keeps in-frame clones, though not all of them. The repertoire holds 2 million to 2.5 million clones, with around 93% as singletons. V lost 7 bases and J lost 3; bases outside the gene matches: 6. Per germline, CDR1 SNHLY and CDR2 FYNNEI. This CDR3 is built from 15 residues. It was into CD45RA+ naive and CD45RA-negative memory subsets that the CD4+ cells were split. The sample consisted of naive CD4+ T cells from PBMCs. Subset indicated: CD45RA+ positively selected. This clonotype originated in a man between 18 and 29 years old in good health. Some clones in this sample may be carry-over from other donors' samples. The rearrangement uses TRBV2 and TRBJ2-2, with TRBD2 identical over 9 bases. CDR3 in amino acids: CASTAGGPHTGELFF. For the CDR3, the DNA is TGTGCCAGCACGGCGGGAGGGCCCCACACCGGGGAGCTGTTTTTT.